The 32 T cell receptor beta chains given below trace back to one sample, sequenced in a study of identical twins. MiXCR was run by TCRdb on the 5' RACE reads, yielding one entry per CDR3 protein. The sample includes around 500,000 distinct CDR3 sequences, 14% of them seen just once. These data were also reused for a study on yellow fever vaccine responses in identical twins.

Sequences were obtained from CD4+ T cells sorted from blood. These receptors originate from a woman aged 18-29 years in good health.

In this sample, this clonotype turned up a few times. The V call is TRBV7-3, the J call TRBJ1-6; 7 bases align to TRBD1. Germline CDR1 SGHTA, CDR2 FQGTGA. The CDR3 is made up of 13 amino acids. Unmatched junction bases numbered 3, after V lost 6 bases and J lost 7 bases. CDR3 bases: TGTGCCAGCAGGGGACAGTTAAATTCACCCCTCCACTTT. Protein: CASRGQLNSPLHF.

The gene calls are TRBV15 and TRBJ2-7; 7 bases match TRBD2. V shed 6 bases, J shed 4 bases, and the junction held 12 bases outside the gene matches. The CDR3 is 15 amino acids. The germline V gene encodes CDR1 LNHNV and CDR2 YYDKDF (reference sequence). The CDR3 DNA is TGTGCCACCAGTCCAGGTGCTGCGGGGGAGTACGAGCAGTACTTC. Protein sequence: CATSPGAAGEYEQYF. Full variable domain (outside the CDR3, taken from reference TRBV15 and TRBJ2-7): DAMVIQNPRYQVTQFGKPVTLSCSQTLNHNVMYWYQQKSSQAPKLLFHYYDKDFNNEADTPDNFQSRRPNTSFCFLDIRSPGLGDTAMYLCATSPGAAGEYEQYFGPGTRLTVT.

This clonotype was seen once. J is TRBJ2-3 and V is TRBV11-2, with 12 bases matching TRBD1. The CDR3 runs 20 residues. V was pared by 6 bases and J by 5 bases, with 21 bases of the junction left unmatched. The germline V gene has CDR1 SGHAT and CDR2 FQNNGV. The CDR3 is CASSWRPGQGASGSRDTQYF. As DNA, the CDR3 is TGTGCCAGCAGTTGGAGACCGGGACAGGGGGCTAGCGGGAGTAGAGATACGCAGTATTTT. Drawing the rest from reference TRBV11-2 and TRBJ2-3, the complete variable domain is EAGVAQSPRYKIIEKRQSVAFWCNPISGHATLYWYQQILGQGPKLLIQFQNNGVVDDSQLPKDRFSAERLKGVDSTLKIQPAKLEDSAVYLCASSWRPGQGASGSRDTQYFGPGTRLTVL.

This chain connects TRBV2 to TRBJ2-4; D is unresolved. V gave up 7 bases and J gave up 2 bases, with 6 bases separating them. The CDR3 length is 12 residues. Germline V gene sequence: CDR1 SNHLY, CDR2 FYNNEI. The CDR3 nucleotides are TGTGCCAGCAAGGTGTCCAAAAACATTCAGTACTTC. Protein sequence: CASKVSKNIQYF.

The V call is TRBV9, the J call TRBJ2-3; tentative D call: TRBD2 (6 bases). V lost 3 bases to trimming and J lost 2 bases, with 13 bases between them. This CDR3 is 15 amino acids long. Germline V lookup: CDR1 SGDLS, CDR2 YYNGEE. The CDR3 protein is CASSARLGPTDTQYF. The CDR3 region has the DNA TGTGCCAGCAGCGCACGACTAGGCCCCACAGATACGCAGTATTTT.

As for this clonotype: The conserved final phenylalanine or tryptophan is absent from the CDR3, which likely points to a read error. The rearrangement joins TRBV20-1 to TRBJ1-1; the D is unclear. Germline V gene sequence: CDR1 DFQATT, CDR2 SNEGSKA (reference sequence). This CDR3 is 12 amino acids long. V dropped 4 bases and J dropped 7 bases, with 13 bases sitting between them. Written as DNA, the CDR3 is TGCAGTGCTACTTCGCGGAGATTTGAAGCTTTCTCT. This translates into CSATSRRFEAFS.

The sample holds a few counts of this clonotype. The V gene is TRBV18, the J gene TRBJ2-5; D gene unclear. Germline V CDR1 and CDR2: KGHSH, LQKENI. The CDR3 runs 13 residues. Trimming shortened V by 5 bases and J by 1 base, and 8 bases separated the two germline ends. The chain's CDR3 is CASSNSFQETQYF. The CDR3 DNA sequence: TGTGCCAGCTCAAACAGCTTCCAAGAGACCCAGTACTTC.

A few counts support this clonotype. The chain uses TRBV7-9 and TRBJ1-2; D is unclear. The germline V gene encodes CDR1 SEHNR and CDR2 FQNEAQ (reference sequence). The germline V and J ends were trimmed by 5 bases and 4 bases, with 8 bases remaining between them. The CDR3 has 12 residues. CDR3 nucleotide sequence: TGTGCCAGCAGCAAGGATCTCTATGGCTACACCTTC. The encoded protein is CASSKDLYGYTF.

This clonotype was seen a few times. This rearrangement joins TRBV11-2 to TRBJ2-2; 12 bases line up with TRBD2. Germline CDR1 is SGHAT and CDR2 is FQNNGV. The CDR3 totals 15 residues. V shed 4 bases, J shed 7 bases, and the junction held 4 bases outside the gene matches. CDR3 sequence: CASSSSGGADGELFF. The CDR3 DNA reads TGTGCCAGCAGCTCTAGCGGGGGGGCCGACGGGGAGCTGTTTTTT.

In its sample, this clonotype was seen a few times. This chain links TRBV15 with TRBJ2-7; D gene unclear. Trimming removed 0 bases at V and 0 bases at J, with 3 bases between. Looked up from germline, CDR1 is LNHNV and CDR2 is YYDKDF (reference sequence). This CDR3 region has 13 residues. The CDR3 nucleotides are TGTGCCACCAGCAGAGATATCTCCTACGAGCAGTACTTC. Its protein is CATSRDISYEQYF.

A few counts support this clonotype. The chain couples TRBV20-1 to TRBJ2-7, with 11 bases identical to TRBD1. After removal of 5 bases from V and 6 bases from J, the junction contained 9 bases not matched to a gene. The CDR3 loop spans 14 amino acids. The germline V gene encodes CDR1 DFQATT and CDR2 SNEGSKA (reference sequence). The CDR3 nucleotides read TGCAGTGCTTGTCCCGGGACAGGGGGTGGCGAGCAGTACTTC. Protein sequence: CSACPGTGGGEQYF.

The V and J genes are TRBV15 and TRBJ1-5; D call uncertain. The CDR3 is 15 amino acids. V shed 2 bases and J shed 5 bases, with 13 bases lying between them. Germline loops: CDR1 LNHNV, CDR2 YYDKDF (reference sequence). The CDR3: CATSRQRLSDQPQHF. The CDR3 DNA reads TGTGCCACCAGCAGACAACGACTGAGCGATCAGCCCCAGCATTTT. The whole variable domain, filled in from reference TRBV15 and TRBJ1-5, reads DAMVIQNPRYQVTQFGKPVTLSCSQTLNHNVMYWYQQKSSQAPKLLFHYYDKDFNNEADTPDNFQSRRPNTSFCFLDIRSPGLGDTAMYLCATSRQRLSDQPQHFGDGTRLSIL.

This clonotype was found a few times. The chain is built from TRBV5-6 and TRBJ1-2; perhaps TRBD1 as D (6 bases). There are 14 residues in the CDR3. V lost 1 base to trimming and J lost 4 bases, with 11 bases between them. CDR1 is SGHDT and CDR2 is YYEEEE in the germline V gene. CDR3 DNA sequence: TGTGCCAGCAGCTTGATACAGGGACTCTATGGCTACACCTTC. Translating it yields CASSLIQGLYGYTF.

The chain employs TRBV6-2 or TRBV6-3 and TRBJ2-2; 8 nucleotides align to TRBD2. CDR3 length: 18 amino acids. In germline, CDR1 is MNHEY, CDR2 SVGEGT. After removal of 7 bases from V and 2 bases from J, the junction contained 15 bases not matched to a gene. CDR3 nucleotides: TGTGCCAGCAATCTCCAAGGGACGTTAGCGGGAAACACCGGGGAGCTGTTTTTT. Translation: CASNLQGTLAGNTGELFF.

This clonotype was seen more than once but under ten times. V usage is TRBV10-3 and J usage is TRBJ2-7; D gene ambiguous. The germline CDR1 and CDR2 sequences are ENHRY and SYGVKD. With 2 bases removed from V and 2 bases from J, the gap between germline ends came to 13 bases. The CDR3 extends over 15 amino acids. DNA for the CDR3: TGTGCCATCAGTGAGGTCTTAGGCCGTACCTACGAGCAGTACTTC. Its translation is CAISEVLGRTYEQYF.

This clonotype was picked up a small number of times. CDR3 DNA sequence: TGTGCCAGCAGCTTAGTGACAGGAATCACAGATACGCAGTATTTT. Amino acids: CASSLVTGITDTQYF. This chain links TRBV7-6 with TRBJ2-3; TRBD1 might be the D (6 bases). V was shortened by 1 base and J by 2 bases, with 10 bases between the two germline ends. Germline V gene lookup returns CDR1 SGHVS and CDR2 FNYEAQ. This CDR3 has 15 residues.

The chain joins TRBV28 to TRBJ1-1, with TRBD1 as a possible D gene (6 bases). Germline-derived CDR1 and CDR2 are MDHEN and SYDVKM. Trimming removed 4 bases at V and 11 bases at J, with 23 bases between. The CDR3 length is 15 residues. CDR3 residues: CASSSPRKGGGNAFF. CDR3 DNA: TGTGCCAGCAGTTCGCCCCGAAAAGGAGGGGGTAATGCTTTCTTT.

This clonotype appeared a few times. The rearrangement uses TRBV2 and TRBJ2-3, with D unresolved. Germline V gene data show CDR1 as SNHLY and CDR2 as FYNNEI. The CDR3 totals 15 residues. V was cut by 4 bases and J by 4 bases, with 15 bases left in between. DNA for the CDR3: TGTGCCAGCAGTGTTGGTCAGGCCGACGCAGATACGCAGTATTTT. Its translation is CASSVGQADADTQYF.

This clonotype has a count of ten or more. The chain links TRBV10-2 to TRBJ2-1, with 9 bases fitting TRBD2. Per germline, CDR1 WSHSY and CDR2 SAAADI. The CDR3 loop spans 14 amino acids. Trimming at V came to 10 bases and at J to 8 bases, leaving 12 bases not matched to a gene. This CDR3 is CAITPGLAYDEQFF. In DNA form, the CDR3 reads TGCGCCATCACTCCGGGACTAGCTTACGATGAGCAGTTCTTC.

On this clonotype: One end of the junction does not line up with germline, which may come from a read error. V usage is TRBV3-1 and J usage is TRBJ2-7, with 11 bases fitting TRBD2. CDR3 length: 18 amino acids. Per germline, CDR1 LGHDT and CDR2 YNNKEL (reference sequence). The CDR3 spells CATSQTILAGEGPYEQYF. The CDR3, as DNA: TGTGCCACCAGCCAAACTATACTAGCGGGAGAAGGCCCCTACGAGCAGTACTTC.

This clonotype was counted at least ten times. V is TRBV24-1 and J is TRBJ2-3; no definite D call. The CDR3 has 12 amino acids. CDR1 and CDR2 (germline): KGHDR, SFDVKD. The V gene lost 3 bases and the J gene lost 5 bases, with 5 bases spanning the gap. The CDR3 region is CATSDGGDTQYF. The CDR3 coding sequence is TGTGCCACCAGTGATGGCGGAGATACGCAGTATTTT.

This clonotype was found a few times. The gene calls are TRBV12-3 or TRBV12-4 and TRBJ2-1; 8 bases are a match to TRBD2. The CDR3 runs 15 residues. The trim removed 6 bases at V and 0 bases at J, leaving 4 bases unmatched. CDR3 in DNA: TGTGCCAGCAGGGTAGCGGGACACTCCTACAATGAGCAGTTCTTC. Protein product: CASRVAGHSYNEQFF.

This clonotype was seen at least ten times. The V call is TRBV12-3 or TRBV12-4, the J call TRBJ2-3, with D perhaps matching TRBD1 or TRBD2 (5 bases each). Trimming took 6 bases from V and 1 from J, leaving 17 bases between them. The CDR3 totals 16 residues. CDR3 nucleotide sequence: TGTGCCAGCAGACCCCTAGCAGGGCGCGGCACAGATACGCAGTATTTT. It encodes CASRPLAGRGTDTQYF.

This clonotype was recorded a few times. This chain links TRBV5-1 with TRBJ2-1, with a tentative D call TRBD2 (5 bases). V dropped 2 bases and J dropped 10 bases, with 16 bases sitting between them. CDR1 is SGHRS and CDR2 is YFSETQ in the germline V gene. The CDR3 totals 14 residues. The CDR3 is CASSLYEGPGEQFF. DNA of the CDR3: TGCGCCAGCAGCTTATACGAGGGTCCGGGGGAGCAGTTCTTC.

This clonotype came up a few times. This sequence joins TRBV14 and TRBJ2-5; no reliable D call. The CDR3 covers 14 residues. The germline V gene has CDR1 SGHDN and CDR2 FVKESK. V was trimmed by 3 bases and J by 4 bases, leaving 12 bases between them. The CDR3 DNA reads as TGTGCCAGCAGCCATGGTACCAGGAGAGAGACCCAGTACTTC. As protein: CASSHGTRRETQYF.

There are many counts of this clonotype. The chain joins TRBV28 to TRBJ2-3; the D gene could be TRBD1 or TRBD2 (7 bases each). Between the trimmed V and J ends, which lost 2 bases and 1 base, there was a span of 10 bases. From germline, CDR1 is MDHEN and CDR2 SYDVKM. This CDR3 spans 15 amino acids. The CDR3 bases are TGTGCCAGCAGTTTACCAGGGGGGGGCACAGATACGCAGTATTTT. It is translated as CASSLPGGGTDTQYF.

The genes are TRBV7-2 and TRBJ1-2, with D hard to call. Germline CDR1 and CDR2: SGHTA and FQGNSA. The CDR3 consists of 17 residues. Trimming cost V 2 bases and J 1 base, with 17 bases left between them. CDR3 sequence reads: CASSLTTDTPHNYGYTF. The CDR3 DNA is TGTGCCAGCAGCTTAACAACAGACACCCCCCATAACTATGGCTACACCTTC.

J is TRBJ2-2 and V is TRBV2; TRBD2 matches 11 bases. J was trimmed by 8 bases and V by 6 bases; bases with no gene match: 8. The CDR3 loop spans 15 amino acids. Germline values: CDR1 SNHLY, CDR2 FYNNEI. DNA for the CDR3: TGTGCCAGCAGCGAGACTAGCGGGGCTTTGGGGGAGCTGTTTTTT. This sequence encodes CASSETSGALGELFF.

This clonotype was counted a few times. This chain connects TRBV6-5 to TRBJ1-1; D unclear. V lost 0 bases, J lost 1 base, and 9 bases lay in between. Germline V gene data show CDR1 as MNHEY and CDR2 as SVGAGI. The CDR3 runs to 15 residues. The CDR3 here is CASSYSTTANTEAFF. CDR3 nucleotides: TGTGCCAGCAGTTACTCGACTACAGCGAACACTGAAGCTTTCTTT.

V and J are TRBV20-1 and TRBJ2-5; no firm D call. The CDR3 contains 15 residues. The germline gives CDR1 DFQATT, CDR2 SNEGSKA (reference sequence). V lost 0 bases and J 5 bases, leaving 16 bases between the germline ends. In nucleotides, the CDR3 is TGCAGTGCTAGAGATTTTAACTCCCCCACGGAGACCCAGTACTTC. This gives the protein CSARDFNSPTETQYF.

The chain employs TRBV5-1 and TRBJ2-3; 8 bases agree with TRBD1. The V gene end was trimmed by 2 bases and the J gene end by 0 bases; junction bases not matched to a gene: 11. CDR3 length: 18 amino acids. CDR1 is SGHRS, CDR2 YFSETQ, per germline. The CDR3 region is CASSFEWTGSMSTDTQYF. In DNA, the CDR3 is TGCGCCAGCAGCTTCGAGTGGACAGGGTCGATGAGCACAGATACGCAGTATTTT.

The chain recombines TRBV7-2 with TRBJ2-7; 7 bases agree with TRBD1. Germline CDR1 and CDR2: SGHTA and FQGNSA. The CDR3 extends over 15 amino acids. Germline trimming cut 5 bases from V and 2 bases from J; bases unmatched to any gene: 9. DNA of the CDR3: TGTGCCAGCAGCCAGTCCGGGACAGAAACCTACGAGCAGTACTTC. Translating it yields CASSQSGTETYEQYF.